The 13 T cell receptor beta chains listed next were all sequenced from one sample in a study of identical twins (dated by TCRdb to the mid-2010s). Library preparation used 5' RACE. The instrument was an Illumina HiSeq 2000. In-frame beta chains were kept once TCRdb had trimmed the public reads at Q25 with fastp and called clones with MiXCR. Duplicate CDR3 protein sequences are folded into a single record with the most common DNA and genes. This sample holds about 660,000 distinct CDR3 sequences; 8.6% were observed only once. Of the sample, around 0.98% is held by the ten largest clones. Another study also made use of these data, one on yellow fever vaccine responses in identical twins.

Source material: PBMCs. The receptors come from a woman younger than 30 in good health.

The V and J genes are TRBV20-1 and TRBJ2-5; D might be TRBD2 (5 bases). The ends were cut back, 0 bases at V and 4 bases at J, with 15 bases in the middle. The length of the CDR3 is 15 residues. Germline lookup yields CDR1 DFQATT and CDR2 SNEGSKA (reference sequence). In DNA, the CDR3 is TGCAGTGCTAGAGATACGCTAGCTATGGCAGAGACCCAGTACTTC. Translation: CSARDTLAMAETQYF.

The chain is built from TRBV11-1 and TRBJ2-4; no firm D call. The V gene's germline CDR1 is SGHAT and CDR2 FQDESV (reference sequence). V was shortened by 5 bases and J by 0 bases, with 20 bases between the two germline ends. The CDR3 totals 18 residues. The CDR3 sequence: CASSPKDPRWGAKNIQYF. CDR3 nucleotides: TGTGCCAGCAGCCCCAAGGACCCCCGGTGGGGAGCCAAAAACATTCAGTACTTC.

The sample holds many counts of this clonotype. This chain joins TRBV4-1 and TRBJ2-5; no clear D gene. The V end was cut by 3 bases, the J end by 5 bases, with 7 bases between. The CDR3 extends over 12 amino acids. Germline V gene data show CDR1 as MGHRA and CDR2 as YSYEKL. The CDR3 sequence is CASSHPLETQYF. The CDR3 coding sequence is TGCGCCAGCAGCCACCCTCTGGAGACCCAGTACTTC.

This clonotype was seen at least ten times. The CDR3 here is CASSYSGRPKNIQYF. In nucleotides, the CDR3 is TGTGCCAGCAGCTATAGCGGGAGGCCCAAAAACATTCAGTACTTC. The V and J genes are TRBV12-3 or TRBV12-4 and TRBJ2-4; TRBD2 matches 10 bases. Losses at the gene ends were 6 bases for V and 2 bases for J; bases not matched to a gene: 4. The CDR3 is 15 amino acids.

This clonotype has only a few counts. The chain is built from TRBV11-2 and TRBJ2-3, with a weak D call TRBD1 (5 bases). CDR3 length: 15 amino acids. Germline V gene lookup returns CDR1 SGHAT and CDR2 FQNNGV. V dropped 1 base and J dropped 4 bases, with 12 bases sitting between them. In DNA form, the CDR3 reads TGTGCCAGCAGCTTAGGGCGACAGCTTTCAGATACGCAGTATTTT. Translated: CASSLGRQLSDTQYF.

This clonotype was detected only a few times. J is TRBJ2-5 and V is TRBV4-1, with 7 positions matching TRBD1. The CDR3 runs 16 residues. V trimming: 3 bases; J trimming: 1 base; junction bases outside the gene matches: 8. Germline CDR1 and CDR2: MGHRA and YSYEKL. CDR3 loop: CASSHAPGQSQETQYF. The CDR3 DNA follows: TGCGCCAGCAGCCATGCCCCGGGACAGAGCCAAGAGACCCAGTACTTC.

This clonotype was observed a few times. V gene TRBV7-9 combines with J gene TRBJ1-1, with no clear D. CDR3 length: 12 residues. CDR1 and CDR2 from the germline V gene are SEHNR and FQNEAQ (reference sequence). Trimming took off 1 base at V and 8 bases at J, with 8 bases between the two ends. CDR3 protein: CASSLVLTEAFF. The CDR3, as DNA: TGTGCCAGCAGCTTAGTACTAACGGAAGCTTTCTTT.

This clonotype has only a few counts. The V gene is TRBV5-5, the J gene TRBJ2-1, with 14 nucleotides matching TRBD2. CDR3 length: 18 residues. The J segment lost 3 bases and the V segment lost 2 bases, leaving 7 bases of the junction unmatched. Looked up from germline, CDR1 is SGHKS and CDR2 is YYEKEE (reference sequence). The CDR3 DNA reads as TGTGCCAGCAGCTTATTAGGACTAGCGGGAGGCGTCTACAATGAGCAGTTCTTC. Translating it yields CASSLLGLAGGVYNEQFF.

The V gene is TRBV15, the J gene TRBJ2-7; TRBD2 aligns across 8 bases. The CDR3 is made up of 18 amino acids. With V trimmed by 1 base and J by 0 bases, 11 bases remained unmatched. CDR1 and CDR2 (germline): LNHNV, YYDKDF (reference sequence). CDR3 in amino acids: CATSRGVSGTKGSYEQYF. As DNA, the CDR3 is TGTGCCACCAGCAGAGGGGTTAGCGGGACCAAAGGCTCCTACGAGCAGTACTTC.

This clonotype was seen only a few times. The genes are TRBV6-5 and TRBJ2-3; D uncertain. CDR1 is MNHEY, CDR2 SVGAGI, per germline. V lost 0 bases and J 1 base, leaving 14 bases between the germline ends. The CDR3 loop spans 17 amino acids. CDR3 protein: CASSYSITRARTDTQYF. DNA of the CDR3: TGTGCCAGCAGTTACTCGATTACCCGGGCCCGCACAGATACGCAGTATTTT.

J is TRBJ1-5 and V is TRBV6-6; D possibly corresponds to TRBD1 (5 bases). The CDR3 spans 13 residues. The germline gives CDR1 MNHNY, CDR2 SVGAGI (reference sequence). The V gene lost 8 bases and the J gene lost 7 bases, with 15 bases spanning the gap. CDR3 sequence (DNA): TGTGCCAGCCTCCCCGGGGGGGACCAGCCCCAGCATTTT. Its protein product is CASLPGGDQPQHF.

The V and J genes are TRBV9 and TRBJ2-1; D might be TRBD2 (5 bases). The CDR3 is made up of 15 amino acids. The V gene's germline CDR1 is SGDLS and CDR2 YYNGEE. Trimming shortened V by 0 bases and J by 0 bases, and 7 bases separated the two germline ends. CDR3 nucleotides: TGTGCCAGCAGCGTAGTAGCGCTCTCCTACAATGAGCAGTTCTTC. Translating it yields CASSVVALSYNEQFF. The variable domain in full, completed from reference TRBV9 and TRBJ2-1, reads DSGVTQTPKHLITATGQRVTLRCSPRSGDLSVYWYQQSLDQGLQFLIQYYNGEERAKGNILERFSAQQFPDLHSELNLSSLELGDSALYFCASSVVALSYNEQFFGPGTRLTVL.

This clonotype has a single count. The chain uses TRBV5-6 and TRBJ2-7; D is undetermined. CDR1 and CDR2 (germline): SGHDT, YYEEEE. V was cut by 0 bases and J by 0 bases, with 16 bases left in between. The CDR3 consists of 17 residues. CDR3 in amino acids: CASSLGAPLLFSYEQYF. DNA for the CDR3: TGTGCCAGCAGCTTGGGGGCCCCGCTTCTATTCTCCTACGAGCAGTACTTC.